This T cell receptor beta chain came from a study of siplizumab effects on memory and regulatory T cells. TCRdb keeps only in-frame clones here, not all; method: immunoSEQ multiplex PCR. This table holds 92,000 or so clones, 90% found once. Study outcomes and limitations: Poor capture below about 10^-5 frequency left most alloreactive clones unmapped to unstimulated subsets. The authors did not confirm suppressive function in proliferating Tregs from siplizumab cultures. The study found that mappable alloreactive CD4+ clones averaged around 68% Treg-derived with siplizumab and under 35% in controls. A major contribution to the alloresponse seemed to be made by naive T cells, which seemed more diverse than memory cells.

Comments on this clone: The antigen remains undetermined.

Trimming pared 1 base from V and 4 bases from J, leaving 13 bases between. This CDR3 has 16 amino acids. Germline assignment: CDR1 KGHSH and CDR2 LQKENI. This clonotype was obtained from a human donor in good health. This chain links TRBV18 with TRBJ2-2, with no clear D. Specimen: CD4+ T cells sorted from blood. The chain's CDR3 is CASSPLGLSPTGELFF. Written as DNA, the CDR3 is TGTGCCAGCTCACCACTTGGGCTCAGCCCCACCGGGGAGCTGTTTTTT.